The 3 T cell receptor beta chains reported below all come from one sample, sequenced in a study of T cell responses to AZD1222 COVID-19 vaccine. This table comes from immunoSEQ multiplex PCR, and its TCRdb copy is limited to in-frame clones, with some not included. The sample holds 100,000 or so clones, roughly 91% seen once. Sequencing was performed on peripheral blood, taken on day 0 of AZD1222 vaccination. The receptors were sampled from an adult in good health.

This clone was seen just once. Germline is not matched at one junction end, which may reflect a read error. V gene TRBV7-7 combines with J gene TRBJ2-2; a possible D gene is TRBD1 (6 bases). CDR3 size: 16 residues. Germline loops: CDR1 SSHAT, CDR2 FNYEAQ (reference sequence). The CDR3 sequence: CASSLGGVHDTGELFF. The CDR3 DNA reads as TGTGCTAGCAGCTTAGGGGGAGTACACGATACCGGGGAGCTGTTTTTT.

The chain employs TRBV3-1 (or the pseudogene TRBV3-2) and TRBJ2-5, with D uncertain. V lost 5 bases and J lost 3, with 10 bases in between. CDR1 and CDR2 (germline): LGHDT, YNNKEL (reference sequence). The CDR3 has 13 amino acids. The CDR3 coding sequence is TGTGCCAGCAGCTCCCGACACAAAGAGACCCAGTACTTC. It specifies CASSSRHKETQYF.

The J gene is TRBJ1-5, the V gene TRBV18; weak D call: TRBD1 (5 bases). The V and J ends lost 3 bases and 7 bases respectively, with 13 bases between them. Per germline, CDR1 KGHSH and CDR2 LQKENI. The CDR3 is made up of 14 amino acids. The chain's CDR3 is CASSPPPGGQPQHF. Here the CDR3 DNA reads TGTGCCAGCTCACCCCCACCGGGGGGGCAGCCCCAGCATTTT.